Following are 32 T cell receptor beta chains from one sample sequenced in a study of persistence of HIV-infected CD4 T cells. No antigen has been assigned to these receptors. Lysates of CMV-infected fibroblasts at 10 ug/mL stimulated these cells. Sorted nonresponding memory CD4+ T cells were CD40L-negative, CD69-negative, CD45RO-high. This was the immunoSEQ version 4 assay in survey mode. Repertoires were generated with immunoSEQ multiplex PCR, while TCRdb's copy carries only in-frame clones and drops some. The sample shows 25,000 to 35,000 clones, roughly four fifths of them seen only once. The sample was CD4+ T cells sorted from PBMCs after roughly 17-hour stimulation, taken from a patient who received antiretroviral therapy. Every receptor here comes from an adult man with HIV who was CMV-seropositive.

The rearrangement uses TRBV6-5 and TRBJ1-1; TRBD1 might be the D (5 bases). V shed 3 bases and J shed 3 bases, with 14 bases lying between them. The CDR3 sequence is 15 residues long. Germline-derived CDR1 and CDR2 are MNHEY and SVGAGI. CDR3 sequence reads: CASSYYEVGDTEAFF. Here the CDR3 DNA reads TGTGCCAGCAGTTATTACGAGGTAGGGGACACTGAAGCTTTCTTT.

This clone was observed once. This chain joins TRBV4-2 and TRBJ1-5; D is perhaps TRBD1 (5 bases). The CDR3 contains 15 residues. CDR1 and CDR2 (germline): LGHNA, YNFKEQ. The V and J ends lost 0 bases and 7 bases respectively, with 13 bases between them. The DNA for the CDR3 is TGTGCCAGCAGCCAAGATACGGGGGGGGTGCAGCCCCAGCATTTT. It codes for CASSQDTGGVQPQHF.

V is TRBV6-4 and J is TRBJ2-1; D unclear. Trimming took 0 bases from V and 1 from J, leaving 10 bases between them. Looked up from germline, CDR1 is MRHNA and CDR2 is SNTAGT. This CDR3 comprises 16 residues. CDR3 DNA sequence: TGTGCCAGCAGTGACTCGATTCGGGTATCCTACAATGAGCAGTTCTTC. Amino acid sequence: CASSDSIRVSYNEQFF.

The V gene is TRBV2, the J gene TRBJ1-5, with D hard to call. The CDR3 is 13 amino acids. Germline CDR1 SNHLY, CDR2 FYNNEI. The germline V and J ends were trimmed by 7 bases and 4 bases, with 11 bases remaining between them. The CDR3 DNA is TGTGCCAGCAAGGGCTCTAATAATCAGCCCCAGCATTTT. Amino acid sequence: CASKGSNNQPQHF.

This sequence joins TRBV18 and TRBJ2-1; D ambiguous. The ends were cut back, 0 bases at V and 0 bases at J, with 12 bases in the middle. CDR3 length equals 17 residues. Germline lookup yields CDR1 KGHSH and CDR2 LQKENI. This chain's CDR3 is CASSPPRASGSYNEQFF. The CDR3 bases are TGTGCCAGCTCACCACCGAGAGCGTCAGGCTCCTACAATGAGCAGTTCTTC.

V is TRBV5-1 and J is TRBJ1-4; 8 bases fit TRBD1. Trimming at V came to 4 bases and at J to 3 bases, leaving 5 bases not matched to a gene. The CDR3 consists of 15 residues. CDR1 is SGHRS, CDR2 YFSETQ, per germline. DNA of the CDR3: TGCGCCAGCAGCGGAACAGGGGGACCTAATGAAAAACTGTTTTTT. Encoded protein: CASSGTGGPNEKLFF.

The chain combines TRBV14 with TRBJ1-3; D ambiguous. Trimming removed 0 bases from V and 0 bases from J, with 9 bases in between. The CDR3 runs to 16 residues. The V gene's germline CDR1 is SGHDN and CDR2 FVKESK. Written as DNA, the CDR3 is TGTGCCAGCAGCCAAGATCTGACCCGCTCTGGAAACACCATATATTTT. Translation gives CASSQDLTRSGNTIYF.

The chain is built from TRBV5-1 and TRBJ1-2; D remains ambiguous. Germline V CDR1 and CDR2: SGHRS, YFSETQ. Trimming shortened V by 0 bases and J by 3 bases, and 9 bases separated the two germline ends. This CDR3 is built from 14 residues. The CDR3 region is CASSLDGGYYGYTF. The CDR3 DNA reads as TGCGCCAGCAGCTTGGACGGCGGATACTATGGCTACACCTTC.

The DNA for the CDR3 is TGCGCCAGCAGCCTAGACTGGGGACAGGGTCGAGATACGCAGTATTTT. Amino acid sequence: CASSLDWGQGRDTQYF. The genes are TRBV4-3 and TRBJ2-3, with 9 bases matching TRBD1. CDR1 is LGHNA, CDR2 YSLEER, per germline. The CDR3 is 16 amino acids. Trimming removed 4 bases from V and 5 bases from J; junction bases left unmatched: 10.

The chain couples TRBV9 to TRBJ1-1; 7 bases match TRBD1. In germline, CDR1 is SGDLS, CDR2 YYNGEE. Trimming at V came to 6 bases and at J to 1 base, leaving 3 bases not matched to a gene. The CDR3 is 13 amino acids. The CDR3 sequence: CASTRQGNTEAFF. The DNA for the CDR3 is TGTGCCAGCACCAGACAGGGGAACACTGAAGCTTTCTTT.

The chain carries TRBV3-1 (or the pseudogene TRBV3-2) and TRBJ1-6; perhaps TRBD1 as D (5 bases). Per the germline V gene, CDR1 is LGHDT and CDR2 is YNNKEL (reference sequence). With 0 bases removed from V and 9 bases from J, the gap between germline ends came to 15 bases. The CDR3 is 16 residues long. The CDR3 DNA follows: TGTGCCAGCAGCCAAGAGGTCCGTCAGGGAGGTTCACCCCTCCACTTT. This sequence encodes CASSQEVRQGGSPLHF.

This chain joins TRBV6-6 and TRBJ1-2; 9 nucleotides align to TRBD1. This CDR3 is 14 amino acids long. The germline CDR1 and CDR2 sequences are MNHNY and SVGAGI (reference sequence). Trimming took 5 bases from V and 8 from J; bases not matched to a gene: 9. As DNA, the CDR3 is TGTGCCAGCAGTGGAACAGGGGGCGACGGAGGCTACACCTTC. The encoded protein is CASSGTGGDGGYTF.

This chain links TRBV2 with TRBJ1-5; 11 nucleotides agree with TRBD1. V trimming: 6 bases; J trimming: 5 bases; junction bases outside the gene matches: 3. Per germline, CDR1 SNHLY and CDR2 FYNNEI. The CDR3 contains 14 residues. The CDR3 nucleotides read TGTGCCAGCAGAGGACAGGGGGCGTATCAGCCCCAGCATTTT. This gives the protein CASRGQGAYQPQHF.

The chain recombines TRBV7-2 with TRBJ2-4; D possibly corresponds to TRBD1 (6 bases). The CDR3 runs to 13 residues. V shed 2 bases and J shed 8 bases, with 10 bases lying between them. CDR1 and CDR2 (germline): SGHTA, FQGNSA. The CDR3 DNA follows: TGTGCCAGCAGCTTACAACAGGGAGACATTCAGTACTTC. Translating gives CASSLQQGDIQYF.

The chain is built from TRBV6-6 and TRBJ1-1; D is unclear. The CDR3 is 13 amino acids. The ends were cut back, 0 bases at V and 11 bases at J, with 13 bases in the middle. In germline, CDR1 is MNHNY, CDR2 SVGAGI (reference sequence). CDR3: CASSYSSDNRAFF. CDR3 coding DNA: TGTGCCAGCAGTTACTCGAGTGACAACCGGGCTTTCTTT.

In its sample, this clone was seen once. The gene calls are TRBV6-2 or TRBV6-3 and TRBJ2-5; D perhaps matches TRBD2 (6 bases). This CDR3 is 13 amino acids long. The germline V gene encodes CDR1 MNHEY and CDR2 SVGEGT. Trimming took 6 bases from V and 7 from J, leaving 15 bases between them. CDR3 protein: CASSLGSSSTQYF. The CDR3 nucleotides are TGTGCCAGCAGCCTCGGGAGCAGCTCGACCCAGTACTTC.

This CDR3 reads CASSPTGPSGYTF. The DNA of the CDR3 is TGTGCCAGCTCACCCACAGGGCCTAGTGGCTACACCTTC. The chain links TRBV18 to TRBJ1-2; TRBD1 is a possible D gene (6 bases). Germline CDR1 reads KGHSH; CDR2 reads LQKENI. Trimming took 3 bases from V and 7 from J, leaving 12 bases between them. The CDR3 runs 13 residues.

This clone was recorded a few times. The chain is built from TRBV6-1 and TRBJ1-5, with TRBD1 matching over 9 bases. Looked up from germline, CDR1 is MNHNS and CDR2 is SASEGT. The CDR3 is 16 amino acids. Trimming at V came to 4 bases and at J to 4 bases, leaving 8 bases not matched to a gene. The CDR3 is CASSALDRGRNQPQHF. The CDR3 DNA is TGTGCCAGCAGTGCTTTGGACAGGGGTAGGAATCAGCCCCAGCATTTT.

The chain is built from TRBV11-3 and TRBJ2-1; TRBD1 matches 8 bases. CDR1 and CDR2 from the germline V gene are SGHNT and YENEEA. Trimming at V came to 5 bases and at J to 3 bases, leaving 6 bases not matched to a gene. CDR3 length equals 15 residues. The CDR3: CASSADRGYYNEQFF. DNA for the CDR3: TGTGCCAGCAGCGCCGACAGGGGATACTACAATGAGCAGTTCTTC.

The chain is built from TRBV10-2 and TRBJ2-1, with 10 bases matching TRBD2. CDR1 and CDR2 from the germline V gene are WSHSY and SAAADI. This CDR3 has 15 amino acids. V shed 7 bases, J shed 5 bases, and the junction held 8 bases outside the gene matches. As DNA, the CDR3 is TGCGCCAGCAAAACCGCGGGACTAGCGAACAATGAGCAGTTCTTC. It codes for CASKTAGLANNEQFF.

This chain connects TRBV5-1 to TRBJ2-7, with a weak D call TRBD1 (5 bases). V lost 2 bases to trimming and J lost 4 bases, with 10 bases between them. CDR1 is SGHRS, CDR2 YFSETQ, per germline. The CDR3 consists of 13 residues. CDR3 sequence (DNA): TGCGCCAGCAGCTTAGACTCAGGGTACGAGCAGTACTTC. This codes for CASSLDSGYEQYF.

The chain joins TRBV7-9 to TRBJ2-2; a possible D gene is TRBD1 (6 bases). The V and J ends lost 4 bases and 5 bases respectively, with 11 bases between them. Looked up from germline, CDR1 is SEHNR and CDR2 is FQNEAQ (reference sequence). This CDR3 comprises 14 residues. CDR3 sequence: CASSSDSRTGELFF. As DNA, the CDR3 is TGTGCCAGCAGCTCGGACAGTAGGACCGGGGAGCTGTTTTTT.

The V gene is TRBV2, the J gene TRBJ1-2, with D maybe TRBD1 (6 bases). Trimming removed 6 bases at V and 3 bases at J, with 17 bases between. The V gene's germline CDR1 is SNHLY and CDR2 FYNNEI. The CDR3 is 15 amino acids. The CDR3 DNA sequence: TGTGCCAGCAGAGACTCACAGGGTTTTGACTATGGCTACACCTTC. Translating it yields CASRDSQGFDYGYTF.

The gene calls are TRBV11-1 and TRBJ2-1; possibly TRBD1 or TRBD2 for D (5 bases each). Trimming removed 5 bases from V and 7 bases from J, with 12 bases in between. The CDR3 is made up of 13 amino acids. Germline V gene sequence: CDR1 SGHAT, CDR2 FQDESV (reference sequence). Written as DNA, the CDR3 is TGTGCCAGCAGCCCGGGGCCCGCGAATGAGCAGTTCTTC. It is translated as CASSPGPANEQFF. Full variable domain (outside the CDR3, taken from reference TRBV11-1 and TRBJ2-1): EAEVAQSPRYKITEKSQAVAFWCDPISGHATLYWYRQILGQGPELLVQFQDESVVDDSQLPKDRFSAERLKGVDSTLKIQPAELGDSAMYLCASSPGPANEQFFGPGTRLTVL.

The rearrangement uses TRBV30 and TRBJ2-3, with TRBD1 identical over 8 bases. Germline CDR1 GTSNPN, CDR2 SVGIG (reference sequence). The V gene end was trimmed by 1 base and the J gene end by 0 bases; junction bases not matched to a gene: 6. This CDR3 spans 16 amino acids. The CDR3 bases are TGTGCCTGGAGTGCTCCAGGGGGCTTTAGCACAGATACGCAGTATTTT. Amino acid sequence: CAWSAPGGFSTDTQYF. Using reference TRBV30 and TRBJ2-3 for the parts outside the CDR3, the full variable domain is SQTIHQWPATLVQPVGSPLSLECTVEGTSNPNLYWYRQAAGRGLQLLFYSVGIGQISSEVPQNLSASRPQDRQFILSSKKLLLSDSGFYLCAWSAPGGFSTDTQYFGPGTRLTVL.

The gene calls are TRBV24-1 and TRBJ2-3; tentative D call: TRBD2 (5 bases). Germline V gives CDR1 KGHDR, CDR2 SFDVKD. V shed 8 bases and J shed 2 bases, with 10 bases lying between them. There are 13 residues in the CDR3. CDR3 sequence: CATIGGSTDTQYF. CDR3 nucleotides: TGTGCCACCATTGGCGGGTCCACAGATACGCAGTATTTT.

This clone was detected only once. The chain links TRBV18 to TRBJ2-2; TRBD1 matches at 7 bases. V dropped 1 base and J dropped 6; count of bases not matched to a gene: 17. The CDR3 contains 19 residues. CDR1 is KGHSH, CDR2 LQKENI, per germline. The CDR3 DNA is TGTGCCAGCTCACCACGTAAAGGGGGCGGAATGTTTCGTGCCGGGGAGCTGTTTTTT. It is translated as CASSPRKGGGMFRAGELFF.

In its sample, this clone was seen once. This rearrangement joins TRBV5-6 to TRBJ2-7, with 7 bases fitting TRBD1. The CDR3 consists of 13 residues. The V and J ends lost 2 bases and 5 bases, in that order; junction bases with no gene match: 4. Germline CDR1 reads SGHDT; CDR2 reads YYEEEE. This CDR3 reads CASSLQGLNEQYF. CDR3 coding DNA: TGTGCCAGCAGCTTACAGGGGCTCAACGAGCAGTACTTC.

Here the CDR3 DNA reads TGTGCCAGCAGCTACCGAGACAGGGCGTCCACTGAAGCTTTCTTT. This translates into CASSYRDRASTEAFF. V is TRBV5-6 and J is TRBJ1-1; 7 bases are shared with TRBD1. The CDR3 length is 15 residues. Per germline, CDR1 SGHDT and CDR2 YYEEEE. Unmatched junction bases numbered 9, after V lost 3 bases and J lost 4 bases.

The V call is TRBV6-1, the J call TRBJ2-7; 7 nucleotides line up with TRBD1. J was trimmed by 2 bases and V by 0 bases; bases with no gene match: 7. Germline CDR1 reads MNHNS; CDR2 reads SASEGT. The CDR3 runs to 16 residues. The CDR3 spells CASSEAGTVGTYEQYF. The CDR3 DNA reads TGTGCCAGCAGTGAAGCCGGGACAGTGGGCACCTACGAGCAGTACTTC.

The J gene is TRBJ1-3, the V gene TRBV30, with D unclear. The germline V and J ends were trimmed by 1 base and 1 base, with 5 bases remaining between them. The CDR3 sequence is 13 residues long. CDR1 and CDR2 (germline): GTSNPN, SVGIG (reference sequence). The CDR3 here is CAWSGGSGNTIYF. For the CDR3, the DNA is TGTGCCTGGAGTGGGGGTTCTGGAAACACCATATATTTT.

The chain has TRBV4-3 and TRBJ1-3; tentative D call: TRBD1 (5 bases). This CDR3 contains 15 residues. V was shortened by 3 bases and J by 4 bases, with 13 bases between the two germline ends. Germline V gene lookup returns CDR1 LGHNA and CDR2 YSLEER. CDR3 bases: TGCGCCAGCAGCCAGGCAGCTAGGGGAGGAAACACCATATATTTT. It yields the protein CASSQAARGGNTIYF.